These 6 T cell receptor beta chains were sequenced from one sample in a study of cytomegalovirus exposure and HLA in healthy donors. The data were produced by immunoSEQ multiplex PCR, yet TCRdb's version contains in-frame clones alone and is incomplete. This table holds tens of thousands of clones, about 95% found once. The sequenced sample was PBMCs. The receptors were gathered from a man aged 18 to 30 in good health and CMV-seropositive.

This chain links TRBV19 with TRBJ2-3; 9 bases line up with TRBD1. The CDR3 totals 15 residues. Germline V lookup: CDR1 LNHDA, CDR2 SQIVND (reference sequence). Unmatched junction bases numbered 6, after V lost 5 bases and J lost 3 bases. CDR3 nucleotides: TGTGCCAGTAGTCGCGGGACAGGGATGACAGATACGCAGTATTTT. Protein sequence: CASSRGTGMTDTQYF.

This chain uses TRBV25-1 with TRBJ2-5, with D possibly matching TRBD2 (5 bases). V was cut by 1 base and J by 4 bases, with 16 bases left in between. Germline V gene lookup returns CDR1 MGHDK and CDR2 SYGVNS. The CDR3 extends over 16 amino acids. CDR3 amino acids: CASSESPGKVGETQYF. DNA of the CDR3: TGTGCCAGCAGTGAATCTCCCGGGAAGGTCGGAGAGACCCAGTACTTC. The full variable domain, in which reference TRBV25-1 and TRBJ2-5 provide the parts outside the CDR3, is EADIYQTPRYLVIGTGKKITLECSQTMGHDKMYWYQQDPGMELHLIHYSYGVNSTEKGDLSSESTVSRIRTEHFPLTLESARPSHTSQYLCASSESPGKVGETQYFGPGTRLLVL.

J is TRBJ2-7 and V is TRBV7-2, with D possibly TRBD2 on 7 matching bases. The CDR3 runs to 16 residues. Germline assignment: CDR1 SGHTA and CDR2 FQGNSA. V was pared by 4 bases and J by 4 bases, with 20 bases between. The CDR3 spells CASSSVAGAAIYEQYF. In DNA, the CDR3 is TGTGCCAGCAGCTCCGTCGCGGGGGCGGCTATATACGAGCAGTACTTC.

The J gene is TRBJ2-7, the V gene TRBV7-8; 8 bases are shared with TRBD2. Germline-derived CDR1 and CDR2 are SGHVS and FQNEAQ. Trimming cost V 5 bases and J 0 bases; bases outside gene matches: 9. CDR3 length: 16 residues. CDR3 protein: CASSARLARASYEQYF. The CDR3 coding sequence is TGTGCCAGCAGCGCCCGACTAGCGAGAGCCTCCTACGAGCAGTACTTC.

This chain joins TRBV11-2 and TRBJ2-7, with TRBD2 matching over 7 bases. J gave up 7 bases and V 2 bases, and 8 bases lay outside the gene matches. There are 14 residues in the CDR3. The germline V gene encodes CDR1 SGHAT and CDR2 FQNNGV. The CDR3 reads CASSLPASGGEQYF. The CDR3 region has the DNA TGTGCCAGCAGCTTACCCGCTAGCGGCGGGGAGCAGTACTTC.

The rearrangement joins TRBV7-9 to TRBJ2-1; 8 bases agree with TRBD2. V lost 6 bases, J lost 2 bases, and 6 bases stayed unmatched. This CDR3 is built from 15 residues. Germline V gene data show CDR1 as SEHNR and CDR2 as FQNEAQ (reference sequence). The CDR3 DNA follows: TGTGCCAGCAGTCGAAGCGGGAGTCCCTACAATGAGCAGTTCTTC. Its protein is CASSRSGSPYNEQFF. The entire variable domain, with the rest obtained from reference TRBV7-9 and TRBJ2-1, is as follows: DTGVSQNPRHKITKRGQNVTFRCDPISEHNRLYWYRQTLGQGPEFLTYFQNEAQLEKSRLLSDRFSAERPKGSFSTLEIQRTEQGDSAMYLCASSRSGSPYNEQFFGPGTRLTVL.